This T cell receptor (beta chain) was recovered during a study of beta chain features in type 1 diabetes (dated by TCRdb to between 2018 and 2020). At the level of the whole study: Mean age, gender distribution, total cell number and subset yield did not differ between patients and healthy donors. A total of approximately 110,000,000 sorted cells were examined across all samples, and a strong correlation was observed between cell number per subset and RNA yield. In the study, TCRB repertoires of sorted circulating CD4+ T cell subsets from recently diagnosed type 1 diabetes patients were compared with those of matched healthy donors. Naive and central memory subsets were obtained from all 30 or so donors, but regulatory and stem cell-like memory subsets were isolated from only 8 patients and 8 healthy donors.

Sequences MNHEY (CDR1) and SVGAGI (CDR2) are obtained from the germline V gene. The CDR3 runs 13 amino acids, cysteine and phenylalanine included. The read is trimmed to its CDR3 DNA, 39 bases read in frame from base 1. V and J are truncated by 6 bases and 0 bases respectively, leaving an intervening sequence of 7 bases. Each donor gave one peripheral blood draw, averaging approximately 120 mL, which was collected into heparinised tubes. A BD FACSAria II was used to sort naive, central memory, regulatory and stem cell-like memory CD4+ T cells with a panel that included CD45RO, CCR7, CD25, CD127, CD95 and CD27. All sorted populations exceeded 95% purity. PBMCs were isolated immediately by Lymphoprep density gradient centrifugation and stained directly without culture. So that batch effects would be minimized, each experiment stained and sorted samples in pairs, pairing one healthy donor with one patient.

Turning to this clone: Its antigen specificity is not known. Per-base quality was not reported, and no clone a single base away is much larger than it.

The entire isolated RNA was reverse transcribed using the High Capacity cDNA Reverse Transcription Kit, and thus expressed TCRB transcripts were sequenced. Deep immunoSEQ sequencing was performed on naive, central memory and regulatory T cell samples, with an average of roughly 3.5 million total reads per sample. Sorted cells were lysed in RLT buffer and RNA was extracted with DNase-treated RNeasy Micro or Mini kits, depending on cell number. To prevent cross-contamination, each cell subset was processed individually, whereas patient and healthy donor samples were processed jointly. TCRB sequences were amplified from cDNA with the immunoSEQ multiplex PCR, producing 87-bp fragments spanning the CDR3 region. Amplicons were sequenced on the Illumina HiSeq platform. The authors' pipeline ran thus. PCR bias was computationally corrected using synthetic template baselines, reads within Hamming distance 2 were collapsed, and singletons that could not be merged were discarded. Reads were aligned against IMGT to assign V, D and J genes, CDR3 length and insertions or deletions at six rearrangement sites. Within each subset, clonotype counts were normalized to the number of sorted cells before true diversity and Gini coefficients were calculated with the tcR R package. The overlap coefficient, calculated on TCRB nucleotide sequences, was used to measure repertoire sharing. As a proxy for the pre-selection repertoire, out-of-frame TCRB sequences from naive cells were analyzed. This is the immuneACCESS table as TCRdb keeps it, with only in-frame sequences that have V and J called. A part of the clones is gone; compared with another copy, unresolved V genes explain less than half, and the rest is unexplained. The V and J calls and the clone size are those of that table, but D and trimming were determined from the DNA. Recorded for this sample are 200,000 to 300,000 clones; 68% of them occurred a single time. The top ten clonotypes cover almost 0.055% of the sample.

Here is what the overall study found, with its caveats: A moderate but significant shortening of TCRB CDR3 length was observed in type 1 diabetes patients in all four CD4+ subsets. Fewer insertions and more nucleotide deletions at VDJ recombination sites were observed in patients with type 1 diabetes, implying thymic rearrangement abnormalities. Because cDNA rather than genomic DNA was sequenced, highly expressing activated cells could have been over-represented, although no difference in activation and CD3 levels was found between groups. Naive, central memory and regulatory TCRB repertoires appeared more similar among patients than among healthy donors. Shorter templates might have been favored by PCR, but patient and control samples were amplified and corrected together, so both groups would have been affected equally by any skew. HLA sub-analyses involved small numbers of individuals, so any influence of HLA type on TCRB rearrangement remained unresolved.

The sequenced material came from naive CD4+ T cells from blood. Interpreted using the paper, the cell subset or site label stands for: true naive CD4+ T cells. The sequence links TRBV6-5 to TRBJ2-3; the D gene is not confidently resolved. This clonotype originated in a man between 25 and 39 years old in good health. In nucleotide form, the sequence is TGTGCCAGCAGAGTACCTAGCACAGATACGCAGTATTTT. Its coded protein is CASRVPSTDTQYF.